This TCR beta chain was observed in a study of response to subunit inactivated influenza vaccine. General study points: Each seasonal flu vaccination may recruit only limited new T cells, authors suggested.

Germline trimming cut 5 bases from V and 6 bases from J; bases unmatched to any gene: 4. The CDR3 contains 14 residues. Germline V lookup: CDR1 SGHTA, CDR2 FQGNSA. Points on this clonotype: The antigen is not known.

TCRdb reprocessed the RT-PCR reads with MiXCR, giving one entry per CDR3 protein. The sample has 650,000 to 800,000 distinct CDR3 sequences; around 14% are singletons. This chain connects TRBV7-2 to TRBJ1-6; 7 bases fit TRBD1. This TCR derives from a man in his fifties or sixties who received an inactivated influenza vaccine. The sequences come from PBMCs from blood, collected around 14 days before vaccination. The CDR3 is CASSQGTVNSPLHF. The DNA of the CDR3 is TGTGCCAGCAGCCAAGGGACAGTTAATTCACCCCTCCACTTT.